A selection of T cell receptor beta chains follows, all from one sample in a study of CD8 T cells in ankylosing spondylitis. TCRdb reprocessed the 5' RACE reads with MiXCR, giving one entry per CDR3 protein. The data show 150,000 to 200,000 distinct CDR3 sequences, roughly 13% seen once. Specimen: blood, either unsorted or a sorted T cell fraction (not recorded which). Receptors originate from a male donor with ankylosing spondylitis or in good health (not recorded which). The CDR3 runs from the conserved cysteine through the conserved F or W. Each record gives: clone size, D gene, J gene, V gene, CDR3 protein, CDR3 DNA. A D gene is named only where the DNA matches it firmly. Size values are once, few and many counts, or a class for expanded clones, and some rows have none.

size: NA
D: NA
J: TRBJ2-5
V: TRBV6-1
CDR3: CASSELTEHFQYF
DNA: TGTGCCAGCAGCGAACTGACAGAACATTTCCAGTACTTC

size: many
D: TRBD1
J: TRBJ1-1
V: TRBV7-8
CDR3: CASSSSYRGPLNTEAFF
DNA: TGTGCCAGCAGCTCCAGCTACAGGGGGCCTCTGAACACTGAAGCTTTCTTT

size: NA
D: TRBD1
J: TRBJ1-5
V: TRBV20-1
CDR3: CSAKGQGAAQPQHF
DNA: TGCAGTGCTAAAGGACAGGGGGCCGCTCAGCCCCAGCATTTT

size: few
D: TRBD2
J: TRBJ2-5
V: TRBV20-1
CDR3: CSAQRGGVQETQYF
DNA: TGCAGTGCTCAGCGGGGGGGGGTCCAAGAGACCCAGTACTTC

size: many
D: NA
J: TRBJ2-5
V: TRBV12-3/TRBV12-4
CDR3: CASSPDQGETQYF
DNA: TGTGCCAGCAGCCCGGATCAGGGGGAGACCCAGTACTTC

size: many
D: NA
J: TRBJ1-1
V: TRBV7-6
CDR3: CASSFGGGTEAFF
DNA: TGTGCCAGCAGCTTTGGGGGCGGGACTGAAGCTTTCTTT

size: NA
D: NA
J: TRBJ2-7
V: TRBV15
CDR3: CATSSTGESYEQYF
DNA: TGTGCCACCAGCAGCACGGGAGAGTCCTACGAGCAGTACTTC

size: NA
D: NA
J: TRBJ2-3
V: TRBV27
CDR3: CASSSPSLSGDTQYF
DNA: TGTGCCAGCAGTTCCCCCTCGTTGAGCGGAGATACGCAGTATTTT

size: NA
D: TRBD2
J: TRBJ2-1
V: TRBV7-9
CDR3: CASSFSGGVPYNEQFF
DNA: TGTGCCAGCAGCTTTAGCGGGGGGGTTCCTTACAATGAGCAGTTCTTC

size: NA
D: TRBD1
J: TRBJ2-1
V: TRBV4-2
CDR3: CASSPEDRAPYNEQFF
DNA: TGTGCCAGCAGCCCGGAAGACAGGGCTCCCTACAATGAGCAGTTCTTC

size: few
D: NA
J: TRBJ2-7
V: TRBV10-2
CDR3: CASRSGNEQYF
DNA: TGCGCCAGCAGGTCCGGGAACGAGCAGTACTTC

size: NA
D: TRBD2
J: TRBJ2-1
V: TRBV4-1
CDR3: CASSQASGAYNEQFF
DNA: TGCGCCAGCAGCCAAGCTAGCGGAGCCTACAATGAGCAGTTCTTC

size: few
D: NA
J: TRBJ2-7
V: TRBV5-1
CDR3: CASSLEASTYEQYF
DNA: TGCGCCAGCAGCTTGGAGGCAAGTACCTACGAGCAGTACTTC

size: many
D: NA
J: TRBJ1-1
V: TRBV5-1
CDR3: CASSPGGHPEAFF
DNA: TGCGCCAGCAGCCCCGGGGGCCACCCTGAAGCTTTCTTT

size: NA
D: NA
J: TRBJ1-6
V: TRBV21-1
CDR3: CASPEGYLAPLHF
DNA: TGTGCCAGCCCGGAGGGGTATCTGGCACCCCTCCACTTT

size: few
D: TRBD2
J: TRBJ2-1
V: TRBV18
CDR3: CASSPNPGTSGRNEQFF
DNA: TGTGCCAGCTCACCAAACCCCGGGACTAGCGGGAGGAATGAGCAGTTCTTC

size: few
D: TRBD2
J: TRBJ2-3
V: TRBV7-2
CDR3: CASSSGLSGTTWDTQYF
DNA: TGTGCCAGCAGCTCGGGGTTGAGCGGGACCACATGGGATACGCAGTATTTT

size: NA
D: NA
J: TRBJ2-1
V: TRBV21-1
CDR3: CASSTHKRDRDWDLDEQFF
DNA: TGTGCCAGCAGCACCCATAAGCGGGACCGGGACTGGGACCTCGATGAGCAGTTCTTC

size: few
D: TRBD2
J: TRBJ2-5
V: TRBV3-1
CDR3: CASSPTSGGPQETQYF
DNA: TGTGCCAGCAGCCCCACTAGCGGGGGCCCTCAAGAGACCCAGTACTTC

size: many
D: NA
J: TRBJ1-1
V: TRBV30
CDR3: CAWSFYDSMNTEAFF
DNA: TGTGCCTGGAGTTTCTACGACAGTATGAACACTGAAGCTTTCTTT